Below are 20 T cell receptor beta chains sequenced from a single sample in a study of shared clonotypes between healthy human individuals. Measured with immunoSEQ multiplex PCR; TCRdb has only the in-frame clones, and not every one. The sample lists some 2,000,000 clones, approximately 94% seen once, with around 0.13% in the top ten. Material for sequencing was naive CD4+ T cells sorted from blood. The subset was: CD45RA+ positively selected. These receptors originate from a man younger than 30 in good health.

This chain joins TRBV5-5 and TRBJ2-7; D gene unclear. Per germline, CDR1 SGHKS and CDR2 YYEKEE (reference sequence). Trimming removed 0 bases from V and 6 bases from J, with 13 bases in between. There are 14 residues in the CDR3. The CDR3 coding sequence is TGTGCCAGCAGCTTGGCCGGCAGATATTCCGAGCAGTACTTC. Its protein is CASSLAGRYSEQYF.

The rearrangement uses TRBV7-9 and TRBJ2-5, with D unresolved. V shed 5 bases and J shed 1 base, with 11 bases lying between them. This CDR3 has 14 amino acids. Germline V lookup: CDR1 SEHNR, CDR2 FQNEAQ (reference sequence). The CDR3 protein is CASSPKRTQETQYF. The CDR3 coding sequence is TGTGCCAGCAGCCCAAAACGGACCCAAGAGACCCAGTACTTC.

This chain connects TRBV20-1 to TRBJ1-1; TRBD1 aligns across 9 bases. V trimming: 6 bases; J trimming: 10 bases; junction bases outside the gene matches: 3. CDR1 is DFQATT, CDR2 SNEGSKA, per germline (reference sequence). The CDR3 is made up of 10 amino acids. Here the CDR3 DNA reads TGCAGTGCAACGGGACAGGGAGCTTTCTTT. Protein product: CSATGQGAFF.

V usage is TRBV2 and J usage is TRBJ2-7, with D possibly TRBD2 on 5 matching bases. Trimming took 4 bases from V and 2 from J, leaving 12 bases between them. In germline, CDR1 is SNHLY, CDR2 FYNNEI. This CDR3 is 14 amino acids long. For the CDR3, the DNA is TGTGCCAGCAGTGTGGAGAGGGCCACCTACGAGCAGTACTTC. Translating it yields CASSVERATYEQYF.

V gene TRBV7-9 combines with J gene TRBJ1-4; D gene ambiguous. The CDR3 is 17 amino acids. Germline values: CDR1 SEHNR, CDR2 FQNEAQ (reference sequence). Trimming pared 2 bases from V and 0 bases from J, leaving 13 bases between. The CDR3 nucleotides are TGTGCCAGCAGCTTAATGGGCCTTCTGGCAACTAATGAAAAACTGTTTTTT. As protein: CASSLMGLLATNEKLFF.

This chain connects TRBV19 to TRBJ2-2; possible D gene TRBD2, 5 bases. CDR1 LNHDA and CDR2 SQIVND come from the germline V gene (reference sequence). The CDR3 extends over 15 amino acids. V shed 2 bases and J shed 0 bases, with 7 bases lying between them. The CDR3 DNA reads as TGTGCCAGTAGTATAAGAGGGTCGAACACCGGGGAGCTGTTTTTT. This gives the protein CASSIRGSNTGELFF.

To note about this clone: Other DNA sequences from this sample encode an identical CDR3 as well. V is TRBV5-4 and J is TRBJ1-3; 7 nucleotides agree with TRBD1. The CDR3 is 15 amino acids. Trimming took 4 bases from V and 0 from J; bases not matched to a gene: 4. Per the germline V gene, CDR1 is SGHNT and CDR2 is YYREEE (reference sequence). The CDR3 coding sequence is TGTGCCAGCAGCGTAGACAGGGCCTCTGGAAACACCATATATTTT. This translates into CASSVDRASGNTIYF. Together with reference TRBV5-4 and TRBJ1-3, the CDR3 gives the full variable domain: ETGVTQSPTHLIKTRGQQVTLRCSSQSGHNTVSWYQQALGQGPQFIFQYYREEENGRGNFPPRFSGLQFPNYSSELNVNALELDDSALYLCASSVDRASGNTIYFGEGSWLTVV.

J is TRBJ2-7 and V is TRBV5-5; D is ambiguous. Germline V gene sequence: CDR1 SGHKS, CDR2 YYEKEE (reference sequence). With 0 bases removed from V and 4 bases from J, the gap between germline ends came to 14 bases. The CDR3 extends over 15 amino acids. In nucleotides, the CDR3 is TGTGCCAGCAGCTTGGTCGGCCCCCAAGGATACGAGCAGTACTTC. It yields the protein CASSLVGPQGYEQYF.

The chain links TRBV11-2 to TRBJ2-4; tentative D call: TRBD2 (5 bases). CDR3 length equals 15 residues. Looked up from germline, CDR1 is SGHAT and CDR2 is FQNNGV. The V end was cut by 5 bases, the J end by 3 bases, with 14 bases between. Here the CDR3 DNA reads TGTGCCAGCAGCGCCGGGGATCTATACAAAAACATTCAGTACTTC. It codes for CASSAGDLYKNIQYF.

This CDR3 is CASSPEGGVRYEQYF. CDR3 in DNA: TGCGCCAGCAGCCCCGAGGGAGGGGTTCGCTACGAGCAGTACTTC. The chain couples TRBV4-1 to TRBJ2-7; 7 bases agree with TRBD2. The germline V gene encodes CDR1 MGHRA and CDR2 YSYEKL. The CDR3 length is 15 residues. The junction had 9 bases not matched to a gene; V was cut back by 4 bases and J by 3 bases.

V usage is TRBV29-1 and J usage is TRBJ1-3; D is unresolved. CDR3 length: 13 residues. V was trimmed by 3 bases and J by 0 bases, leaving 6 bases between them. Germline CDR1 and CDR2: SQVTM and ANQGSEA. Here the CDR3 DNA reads TGCAGCGTTGAGAGCCACTCTGGAAACACCATATATTTT. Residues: CSVESHSGNTIYF. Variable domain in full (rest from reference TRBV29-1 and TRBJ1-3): SAVISQKPSRDICQRGTSLTIQCQVDSQVTMMFWYRQQPGQSLTLIATANQGSEATYESGFVIDKFPISRPNLTFSTLTVSNMSPEDSSIYLCSVESHSGNTIYFGEGSWLTVV.

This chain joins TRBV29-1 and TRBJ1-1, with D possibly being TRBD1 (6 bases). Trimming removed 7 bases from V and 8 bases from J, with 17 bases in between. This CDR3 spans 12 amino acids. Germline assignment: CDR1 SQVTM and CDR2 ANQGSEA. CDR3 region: CSAKTGQTEAFF. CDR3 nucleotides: TGCAGCGCTAAGACCGGACAGACCGAAGCTTTCTTT.

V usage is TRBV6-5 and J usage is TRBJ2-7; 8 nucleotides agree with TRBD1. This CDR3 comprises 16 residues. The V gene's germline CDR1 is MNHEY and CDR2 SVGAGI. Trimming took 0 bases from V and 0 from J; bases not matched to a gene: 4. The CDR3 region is CASSYSWTGYSYEQYF. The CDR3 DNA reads TGTGCCAGCAGTTACTCGTGGACAGGGTACTCCTACGAGCAGTACTTC.

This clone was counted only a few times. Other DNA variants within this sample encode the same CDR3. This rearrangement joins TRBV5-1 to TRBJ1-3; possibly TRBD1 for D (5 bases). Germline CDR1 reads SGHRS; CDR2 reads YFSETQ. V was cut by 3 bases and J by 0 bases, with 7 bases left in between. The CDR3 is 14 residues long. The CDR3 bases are TGCGCCAGCAGCTCAGGGAGCTCTGGAAACACCATATATTTT. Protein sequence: CASSSGSSGNTIYF. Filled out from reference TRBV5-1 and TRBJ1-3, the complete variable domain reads KAGVTQTPRYLIKTRGQQVTLSCSPISGHRSVSWYQQTPGQGLQFLFEYFSETQRNKGNFPGRFSGRQFSNSRSEMNVSTLELGDSALYLCASSSGSSGNTIYFGEGSWLTVV.

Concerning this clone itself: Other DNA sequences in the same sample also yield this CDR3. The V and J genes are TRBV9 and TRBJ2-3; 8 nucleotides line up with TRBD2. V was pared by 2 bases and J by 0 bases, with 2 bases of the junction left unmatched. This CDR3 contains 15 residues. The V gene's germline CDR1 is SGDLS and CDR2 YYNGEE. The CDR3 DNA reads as TGTGCCAGCAGCGTCTCTAGCGGGAGCACAGATACGCAGTATTTT. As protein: CASSVSSGSTDTQYF.

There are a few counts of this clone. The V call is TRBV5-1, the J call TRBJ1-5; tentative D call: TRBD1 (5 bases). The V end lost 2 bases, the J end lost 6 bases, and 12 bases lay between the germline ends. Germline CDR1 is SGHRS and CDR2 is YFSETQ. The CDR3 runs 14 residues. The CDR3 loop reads CASSFGGTGQPQHF. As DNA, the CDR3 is TGCGCCAGCAGCTTTGGGGGAACGGGTCAGCCCCAGCATTTT.

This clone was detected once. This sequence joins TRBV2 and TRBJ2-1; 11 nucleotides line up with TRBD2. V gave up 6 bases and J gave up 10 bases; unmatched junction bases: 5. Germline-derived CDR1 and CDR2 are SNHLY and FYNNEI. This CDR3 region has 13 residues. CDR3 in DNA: TGTGCCAGCAGGGATAGCGGGAGGGCCGAGCAGTTCTTC. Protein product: CASRDSGRAEQFF.

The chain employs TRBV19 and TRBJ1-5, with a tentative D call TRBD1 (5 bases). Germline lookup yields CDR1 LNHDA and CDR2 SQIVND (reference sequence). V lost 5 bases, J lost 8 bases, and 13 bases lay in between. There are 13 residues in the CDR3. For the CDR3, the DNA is TGTGCCAGTAGTTCGTCTGGGGGAGAGCCCCAGCATTTT. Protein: CASSSSGGEPQHF.

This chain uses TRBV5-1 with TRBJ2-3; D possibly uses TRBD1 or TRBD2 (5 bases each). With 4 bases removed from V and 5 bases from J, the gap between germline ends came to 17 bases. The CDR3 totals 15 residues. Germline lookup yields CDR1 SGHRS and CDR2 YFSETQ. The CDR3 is CASSAGALPRDTQYF. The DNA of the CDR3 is TGCGCCAGCAGCGCCGGGGCCTTACCCAGAGATACGCAGTATTTT.

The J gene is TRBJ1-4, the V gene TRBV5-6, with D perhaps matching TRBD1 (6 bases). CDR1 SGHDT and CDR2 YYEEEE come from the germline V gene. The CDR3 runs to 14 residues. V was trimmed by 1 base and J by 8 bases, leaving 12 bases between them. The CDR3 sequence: CASSLNRAKEKLFF. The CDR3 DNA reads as TGTGCCAGCAGCTTGAACAGGGCGAAGGAAAAACTGTTTTTT.